The 8 T cell receptor beta chains in this list originate from one sample, sequenced in a study of cytomegalovirus exposure and HLA in healthy donors. The PCR ran on 60 Vbeta and 13 Jbeta primers. The data were produced by immunoSEQ multiplex PCR, yet TCRdb's version contains in-frame clones alone and is incomplete. The sample consists of under 90,000 clones, 70% to 80% of them appearing once. Source material: PBMCs. These receptors came from a man aged 45-65 years in good health and CMV-seropositive.

V and J are TRBV7-6 and TRBJ1-2; no firm D call. Germline V gene lookup returns CDR1 SGHVS and CDR2 FNYEAQ. The V and J ends lost 3 bases and 7 bases respectively, with 12 bases between them. The length of the CDR3 is 13 residues. This CDR3 is CASSFGEAAGYTF. The CDR3 DNA reads as TGTGCCAGCAGCTTTGGGGAGGCAGCTGGCTACACCTTC.

The DNA for the CDR3 is TGTGCCAGCAGCCCCCCGGGACAGGGACGCGGCTACACCTTC. The encoded protein is CASSPPGQGRGYTF. The chain recombines TRBV7-9 with TRBJ1-2; 9 bases align to TRBD1. The V segment lost 5 bases and the J segment 8 bases; nucleotides outside the gene matches: 9. Germline CDR1 SEHNR, CDR2 FQNEAQ (reference sequence). CDR3 size: 14 residues.

This rearrangement joins TRBV7-2 to TRBJ2-7; 7 nucleotides align to TRBD2. The CDR3 totals 15 residues. Germline V lookup: CDR1 SGHTA, CDR2 FQGNSA. Trimming removed 1 base from V and 4 bases from J; junction bases left unmatched: 7. The CDR3 DNA reads as TGTGCCAGCAGCTTAGATGCGGGAGAGTGGTACGAGCAGTACTTC. Protein: CASSLDAGEWYEQYF.

The genes are TRBV7-9 and TRBJ2-1; D may be TRBD1 (5 bases). The germline V and J ends were trimmed by 5 bases and 8 bases, with 13 bases remaining between them. CDR1 is SEHNR, CDR2 FQNEAQ, per germline (reference sequence). The CDR3 length is 13 residues. The CDR3 region has the DNA TGTGCCAGCAGCATAGGGGCTGGCGATGAGCAGTTCTTC. It is translated as CASSIGAGDEQFF.

This clone was detected only a few times. The genes are TRBV5-1 and TRBJ1-4, with D maybe TRBD1 (6 bases). Trimming removed 4 bases at V and 6 bases at J, with 25 bases between. Germline V lookup: CDR1 SGHRS, CDR2 YFSETQ. This CDR3 spans 18 amino acids. CDR3 coding DNA: TGCGCCAGCAGCCGCACATCGCCGGGACATGTGGGGGATGAAAAACTGTTTTTT. As protein: CASSRTSPGHVGDEKLFF.

The genes are TRBV2 and TRBJ1-1, with D possibly matching TRBD1 (5 bases). Germline assignment: CDR1 SNHLY and CDR2 FYNNEI. The V end lost 7 bases, the J end lost 0 bases, and 15 bases lay between the germline ends. This CDR3 spans 15 amino acids. The CDR3 DNA reads as TGTGCCAGCATCCCTTCTGCAGGGTTGAACACTGAAGCTTTCTTT. Residues: CASIPSAGLNTEAFF.

This chain joins TRBV10-1 and TRBJ2-3, with TRBD2 identical over 9 bases. From germline, CDR1 is WNHNN and CDR2 SYGVQD (reference sequence). The V and J ends lost 6 bases and 2 bases, in that order; junction bases with no gene match: 9. The CDR3 consists of 16 residues. The chain's CDR3 is CASSRVAGVDTDTQYF. The CDR3 DNA reads TGCGCCAGCAGCAGGGTAGCGGGGGTCGACACAGATACGCAGTATTTT.

V gene TRBV19 combines with J gene TRBJ1-1, with D possibly matching TRBD1 (5 bases). There are 13 residues in the CDR3. V was cut by 3 bases and J by 5 bases, with 10 bases left in between. Germline CDR1 reads LNHDA; CDR2 reads SQIVND (reference sequence). CDR3 in amino acids: CASSIIGGTEAFF. The CDR3 DNA reads TGTGCCAGTAGTATTATCGGGGGGACTGAAGCTTTCTTT.